Sequencing of this TCR beta chain was carried out in a study of blood T cells in healthy people across ages. Regarding this clonotype: Its antigen is not known. One end of the junction is discordant with germline, which a read error may explain.

The CDR3 length is 17 residues. Germline CDR1 and CDR2: LGHDT and YNNKEL (reference sequence). Regarding the study as a whole: What prevented conclusive comparison of naive and antigen-experienced cells was that PBMCs were unsorted.

The use of a sample-barcoded 5' primer and a J-beta primer mix characterized a second PCR of about 7 to 12 cycles. TCRdb called the 5' RACE reads again in MiXCR, with one record for every CDR3 protein. The sample lists some 1.8 million distinct CDR3 sequences; about 39% were seen once. V and J are TRBV3-1 and TRBJ2-3; 8 bases align to TRBD2. The receptor comes from a human donor in good health. Sequencing was done on a sample of blood. This CDR3 is CASSQDRLAGGTDTRYF. Here the CDR3 DNA reads TGTGCCAGCAGCCAAGATAGGCTAGCGGGTGGCACAGATACGCGGTATTTT.